This TCR beta chain was identified during a study of T cell repertoires in cytomegalovirus infection. Study-wide results and limits: Ex vivo responses were dominated by HLA-C-restricted CMV-specific TCR beta clonotypes. Cumulated frequencies of public TCR beta families served to identify carriers of CMV plus the relevant HLA.

This clonotype was observed at least ten times. What it binds is not known. Each CDR3 protein gets one entry after TCRdb re-called the reads with MiXCR. Counted here are about 600,000 distinct CDR3 sequences, approximately 25% occurring once; the ten biggest clones make up 6.5% to 10%. The V end was cut by 7 bases, the J end by 6 bases, with 12 bases between. Looked up from germline, CDR1 is MNHEY and CDR2 is SVGAGI. This CDR3 has 13 amino acids. The sequence was collected from a human donor in good health (CMV status not recorded). Some clones in this sample may be carry-over from other donors' samples. This chain links TRBV6-5 with TRBJ2-2, with D perhaps TRBD1 (5 bases). Sequencing was performed on CD8+ T cells from PBMCs. The CDR3 DNA sequence: TGTGCCAGCACCTTTTCAGGGCCCGGGGAGCTGTTTTTT. This sequence encodes CASTFSGPGELFF.